A selection of T cell receptor beta chains follows, all from one sample in a study of blood T cell repertoires in COVID-19. Some clones are missing from TCRdb's copy, which holds only in-frame ones; the method was immunoSEQ multiplex PCR. The top ten hold around 0.92% of the sample, which has hundreds of thousands of clones, around 90% seen once. Source material: peripheral blood. These receptors all stem from a man aged 18 to 29 with COVID-19, enrolled during active disease. CDR3s include the opening cysteine and the closing phenylalanine or tryptophan.

v_gene | CDR3aa
TRBV14 | CASSQNRDTSYEQYF
TRBV19 | CASSTHSPTF
TRBV6-2/TRBV6-3 | CASSYRGLALKEQYF
TRBV18 | CASSPRIAGATDTQYF
TRBV2 | CASSQGPGLSHGYTF
TRBV14 | CASSQDDRGSGNTIYF
TRBV24-1 | CATSNSPGTSGKPKPFLSEQFF
TRBV5-6 | CASSAGGSPLHF
TRBV7-5 | CVRSLGGGNGDQPQHF
TRBV11-2 | CASRKVGGKDYEQYF
TRBV3-1/TRBV3-2 | CASSQDLAERDSPLHF
TRBV19 | CASSITPDNEQFF
TRBV27 | CASSRGGTEAFF
TRBV10-1 | CATQQGGAYNEQFF
TRBV4-1 | CASSQDEGRSTGELFF
TRBV6-5 | CASSFPGTGVNEQFF
TRBV2 | CASSEQNNSPLHF
TRBV11-3 | CASSSTDRDGDTIYF
TRBV15 | CATSRESGGNTGELFF
TRBV4-2 | CASSPTGRENTGELFF
TRBV6-5 | CASSYSGGSGNEQFF
TRBV20-1 | CSARSGHEQYF
TRBV19 | CASSTLGEAQPQHF
TRBV3-1/TRBV3-2 | CASSQEAGRNTF
TRBV7-8 | CASSGRDRSYGYTF